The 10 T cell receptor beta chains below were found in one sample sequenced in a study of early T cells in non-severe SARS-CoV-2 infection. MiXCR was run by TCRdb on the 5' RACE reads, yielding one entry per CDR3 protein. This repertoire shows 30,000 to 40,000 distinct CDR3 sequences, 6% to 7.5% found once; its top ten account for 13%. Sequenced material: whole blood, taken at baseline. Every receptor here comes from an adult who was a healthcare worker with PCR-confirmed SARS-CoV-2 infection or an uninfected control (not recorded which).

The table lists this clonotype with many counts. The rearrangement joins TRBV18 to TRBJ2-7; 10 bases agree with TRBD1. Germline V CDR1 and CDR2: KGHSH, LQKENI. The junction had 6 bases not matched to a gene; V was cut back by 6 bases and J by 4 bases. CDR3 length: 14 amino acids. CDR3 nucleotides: TGTGCCAGCTCTCACGGACAGGGGGAGTACGAGCAGTACTTC. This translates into CASSHGQGEYEQYF.

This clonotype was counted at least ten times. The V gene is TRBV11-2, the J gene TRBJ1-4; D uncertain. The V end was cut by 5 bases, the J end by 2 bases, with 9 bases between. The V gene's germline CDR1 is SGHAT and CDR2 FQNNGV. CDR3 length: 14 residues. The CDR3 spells CASSLMGTNEKLFF. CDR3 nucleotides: TGTGCCAGCAGCCTCATGGGTACTAATGAAAAACTGTTTTTT.

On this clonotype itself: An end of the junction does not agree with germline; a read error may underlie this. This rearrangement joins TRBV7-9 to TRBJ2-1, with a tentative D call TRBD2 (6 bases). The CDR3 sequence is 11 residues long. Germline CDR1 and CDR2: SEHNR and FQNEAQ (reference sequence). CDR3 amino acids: CASSVADPGFF. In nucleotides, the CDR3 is TGTGCCAGCAGCGTAGCGGATCCGGGGTTCTTC.

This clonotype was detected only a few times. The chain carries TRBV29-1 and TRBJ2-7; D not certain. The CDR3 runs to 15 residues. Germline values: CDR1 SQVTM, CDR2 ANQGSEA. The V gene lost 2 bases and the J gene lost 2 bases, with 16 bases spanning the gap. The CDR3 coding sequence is TGCAGCGTTGAATCTCGGCGAGGCGAGCCCTACGAGCAGTACTTC. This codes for CSVESRRGEPYEQYF.

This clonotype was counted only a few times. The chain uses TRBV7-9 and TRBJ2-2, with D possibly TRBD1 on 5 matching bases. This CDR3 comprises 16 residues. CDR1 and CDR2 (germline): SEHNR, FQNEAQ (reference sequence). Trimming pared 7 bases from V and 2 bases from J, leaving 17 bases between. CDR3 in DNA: TGTGCCAGCACAGGGTACCAAGACCCCAACACCGGGGAGCTGTTTTTT. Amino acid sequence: CASTGYQDPNTGELFF. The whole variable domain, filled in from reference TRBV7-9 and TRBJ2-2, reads DTGVSQNPRHKITKRGQNVTFRCDPISEHNRLYWYRQTLGQGPEFLTYFQNEAQLEKSRLLSDRFSAERPKGSFSTLEIQRTEQGDSAMYLCASTGYQDPNTGELFFGEGSRLTVL.

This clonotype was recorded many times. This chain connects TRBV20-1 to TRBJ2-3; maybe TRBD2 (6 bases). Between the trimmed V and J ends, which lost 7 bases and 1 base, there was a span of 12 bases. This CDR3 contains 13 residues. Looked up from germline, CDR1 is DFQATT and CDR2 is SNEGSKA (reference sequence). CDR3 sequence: CSVSGIGTDTQYF. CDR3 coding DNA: TGCAGTGTTAGCGGCATTGGCACAGATACGCAGTATTTT.

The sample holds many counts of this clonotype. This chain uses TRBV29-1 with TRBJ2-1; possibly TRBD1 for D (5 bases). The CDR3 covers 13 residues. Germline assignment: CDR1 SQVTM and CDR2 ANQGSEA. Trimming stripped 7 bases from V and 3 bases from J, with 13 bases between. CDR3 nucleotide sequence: TGCAGCGCCCAGGGTAGGGGCTACAATGAGCAGTTCTTC. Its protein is CSAQGRGYNEQFF.

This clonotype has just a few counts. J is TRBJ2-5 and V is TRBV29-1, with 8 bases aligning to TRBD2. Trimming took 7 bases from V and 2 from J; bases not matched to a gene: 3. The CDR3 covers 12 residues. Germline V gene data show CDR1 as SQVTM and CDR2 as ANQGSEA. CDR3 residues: CSGLAGQETQYF. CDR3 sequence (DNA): TGCAGCGGGTTAGCGGGACAAGAGACCCAGTACTTC.

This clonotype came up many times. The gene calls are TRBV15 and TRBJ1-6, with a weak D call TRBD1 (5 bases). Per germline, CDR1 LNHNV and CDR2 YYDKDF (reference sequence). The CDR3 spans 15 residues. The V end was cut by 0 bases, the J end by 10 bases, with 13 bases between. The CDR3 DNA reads TGTGCCACCAGCAGAGATCAGGGTATGAGCTCACCCCTCCACTTT. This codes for CATSRDQGMSSPLHF.

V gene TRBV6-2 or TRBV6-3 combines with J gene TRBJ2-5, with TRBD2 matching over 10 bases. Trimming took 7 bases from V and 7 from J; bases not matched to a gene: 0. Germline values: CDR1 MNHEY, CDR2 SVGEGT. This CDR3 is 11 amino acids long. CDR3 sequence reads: CASTSGRTQYF. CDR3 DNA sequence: TGTGCCAGCACTAGCGGGAGGACCCAGTACTTC.